This record concerns one T cell receptor beta chain sequence. Libraries were prepared by immunoSEQ multiplex PCR; TCRdb keeps only in-frame clonotypes and omits some of them. The sample includes about 170,000 clones, approximately 86% of them seen just once. The sample comes from a study of blood T cell repertoires in COVID-19. Unmatched junction bases numbered 6, after V lost 2 bases and J lost 8 bases. Looked up from germline, CDR1 is MNHEY and CDR2 is SVGEGT. The CDR3 consists of 15 residues. The TCR comes from a woman aged 45-65 years with acute or convalescent COVID-19. The sequenced material came from peripheral blood. This chain links TRBV6-2 or TRBV6-3 with TRBJ1-6; TRBD1 aligns across 7 bases. CDR3 sequence (DNA): TGTGCCAGCAGTTACCGTCGGCAGGGGGATTCACCCCTCCACTTT. It is translated as CASSYRRQGDSPLHF.